Presented here are 7 T cell receptor beta chains from one specimen sequenced in a study of Graves' ophthalmopathy and Graves' hyperthyroidism. RNA transcripts were the source from which TCR beta CDR3 regions were amplified. The workflow started with a first-round RT-PCR run with HTBI primers and then moved on to a second-round multiplex PCR. TCRdb re-analysed the multiplex PCR reads in MiXCR, keeping a single row per CDR3 protein. Counted here are some 360,000 distinct CDR3 sequences, approximately 18% occurring once; the ten biggest clones make up 2.4%. Sequencing used peripheral blood. Every receptor here comes from an adult woman with stable Graves' hyperthyroidism.

The chain couples TRBV2 to TRBJ2-2, with D possibly being TRBD2 (6 bases). Trimming removed 8 bases at V and 3 bases at J, with 10 bases between. Germline CDR1 and CDR2: SNHLY and FYNNEI. The CDR3 covers 13 residues. DNA of the CDR3: TGTGCCAGCGGCGGGGAATACACCGGGGAGCTGTTTTTT. Translating it yields CASGGEYTGELFF. The full variable domain, its missing parts supplied by reference TRBV2 and TRBJ2-2, is EPEVTQTPSHQVTQMGQEVILRCVPISNHLYFYWYRQILGQKVEFLVSFYNNEISEKSEIFDDQFSVERPDGSNFTLKIRSTKLEDSAMYFCASGGEYTGELFFGEGSRLTVL.

In this sample, this clonotype turned up many times. The chain recombines TRBV5-1 with TRBJ2-5; D is ambiguous. V lost 2 bases and J lost 4, with 9 bases in between. The germline V gene encodes CDR1 SGHRS and CDR2 YFSETQ. The CDR3 totals 13 residues. The CDR3: CASSFPGGETQYF. CDR3 nucleotide sequence: TGCGCCAGCAGCTTCCCGGGTGGAGAGACCCAGTACTTC.

This clonotype has only a few counts. The chain employs TRBV6-1 and TRBJ2-5; 9 bases match TRBD2. V was clipped by 1 base and J by 2 bases; unmatched bases: 5. This CDR3 has 16 amino acids. The V gene's germline CDR1 is MNHNS and CDR2 SASEGT. The CDR3, as DNA: TGTGCCAGCAGTGAAGAAAGCGGGGGGATTCAAGAGACCCAGTACTTC. Amino acid sequence: CASSEESGGIQETQYF.

This clonotype has ten or more counts. The V and J genes are TRBV6-5 and TRBJ2-7, with D hard to call. Per the germline V gene, CDR1 is MNHEY and CDR2 is SVGAGI. The CDR3 length is 14 residues. Deletions cut 10 bases from V and 0 bases from J, with 16 bases between. CDR3 amino acids: CATRGGIRSYEQYF. In nucleotides, the CDR3 is TGTGCCACCAGAGGTGGGATCCGCTCCTACGAGCAGTACTTC.

This clonotype was observed many times. The rearrangement uses TRBV7-9 and TRBJ2-5, with no clear D. Trimming took 1 base from V and 5 from J, leaving 5 bases between them. The CDR3 sequence is 12 residues long. CDR1 and CDR2 from the germline V gene are SEHNR and FQNEAQ (reference sequence). The CDR3 reads CASSLGPETQYF. CDR3 nucleotides: TGTGCCAGCAGCTTAGGGCCCGAGACCCAGTACTTC.

This clonotype was recorded many times. This may stem from a read error, because a much larger clone lies one nucleotide away. The chain joins TRBV28 to TRBJ2-7; D possibly uses TRBD1 or TRBD2 (5 bases each). The length of the CDR3 is 16 residues. V was clipped by 4 bases and J by 1 base, with 17 bases between them. Germline loops: CDR1 MDHEN, CDR2 SYDVKM. The CDR3 spells CASSSPGLTRSYEQYF. As DNA, the CDR3 is TGTGCCAGCAGTTCACCGGGGCTGACGCGTTCCTACGAGCAGTACTTC.

The table lists this clonotype with a few counts. The V call is TRBV7-9, the J call TRBJ2-7; D ambiguous. Germline assignment: CDR1 SEHNR and CDR2 FQNEAQ (reference sequence). The CDR3 extends over 15 amino acids. The V end lost 5 bases, the J end lost 2 bases, and 16 bases lay between the germline ends. The CDR3 protein is CASSPGRPLPYEQYF. CDR3 coding DNA: TGTGCCAGCAGCCCAGGCCGACCTTTACCCTACGAGCAGTACTTC.